The 23 T cell receptor beta chains reported below all come from one sample, sequenced in a study of blood T cell repertoires in COVID-19. Clones were sequenced by immunoSEQ multiplex PCR, and TCRdb holds only the in-frame ones, with some missing. The data contain 150,000 to 180,000 clones, about 79% of them singletons. The sample comprised peripheral blood. These receptor sequences come from a woman in her sixties or seventies with acute or convalescent COVID-19.

The rearrangement links TRBV5-1 to TRBJ2-5; 8 bases line up with TRBD2. The CDR3 totals 19 residues. Trimming at V came to 0 bases and at J to 6 bases, leaving 19 bases not matched to a gene. The germline gives CDR1 SGHRS, CDR2 YFSETQ. The CDR3 spells CASSLASQRGLSGGKTQYF. As DNA, the CDR3 is TGCGCCAGCAGCTTGGCTTCCCAGCGGGGGCTCTCCGGAGGGAAGACCCAGTACTTC.

The chain has TRBV12-5 and TRBJ2-2, with D tentatively TRBD1 (6 bases). V was pared by 5 bases and J by 0 bases, with 13 bases between. Per the germline V gene, CDR1 is LGHNT and CDR2 is FRNRAP. The CDR3 consists of 16 residues. The CDR3 loop is CASGVTGTTNTGELFF. Written as DNA, the CDR3 is TGTGCTAGTGGTGTTACCGGGACAACGAACACCGGGGAGCTGTTTTTT.

This clone was seen more than once but under ten times. CDR3 coding DNA: TGTGCCAGCAGGCAAATAGCAGGGGCGGTATGGACTGAAGCTTTCTTT. This translates into CASRQIAGAVWTEAFF. The chain uses TRBV27 and TRBJ1-1; perhaps TRBD1 as D (6 bases). V dropped 6 bases and J dropped 5 bases, with 22 bases sitting between them. Germline V CDR1 and CDR2: MNHEY, SMNVEV (reference sequence). The length of the CDR3 is 16 residues.

The chain joins TRBV2 to TRBJ2-5; 8 bases are a match to TRBD1. The V and J ends lost 2 bases and 2 bases, in that order; junction bases with no gene match: 4. Germline CDR1 is SNHLY and CDR2 is FYNNEI. The CDR3 contains 15 residues. The CDR3 loop is CASSERTGLQETQYF. The CDR3 DNA follows: TGTGCCAGCAGTGAACGGACAGGGCTACAAGAGACCCAGTACTTC.

The chain links TRBV11-2 to TRBJ1-2, with a tentative D call TRBD1 (5 bases). This CDR3 is 15 amino acids long. Germline loops: CDR1 SGHAT, CDR2 FQNNGV. Trimming stripped 5 bases from V and 5 bases from J, with 18 bases between. The CDR3 region is CASSLQPSRGYGYTF. DNA for the CDR3: TGTGCCAGCAGCCTACAGCCCTCACGGGGGTATGGCTACACCTTC.

The rearrangement joins TRBV3-1 (or the pseudogene TRBV3-2) to TRBJ1-1; D remains unclear. There are 15 residues in the CDR3. Trimming cost V 4 bases and J 1 base, with 13 bases left between them. Germline V gene sequence: CDR1 LGHDT, CDR2 YNNKEL (reference sequence). CDR3 DNA: TGTGCCAGCAGCCCCTCGTCCAGGCAGAACACTGAAGCTTTCTTT. Its translation is CASSPSSRQNTEAFF.

The rearrangement uses TRBV4-1 and TRBJ1-2; D gene uncertain. The CDR3 runs 16 residues. Germline CDR1 and CDR2: MGHRA and YSYEKL. V lost 1 base, J lost 5 bases, and 17 bases lay in between. The CDR3 region is CASSQGSRRPGYGYTF. In DNA, the CDR3 is TGCGCCAGCAGCCAAGGGTCCCGCCGCCCCGGGTATGGCTACACCTTC.

The chain has TRBV28 and TRBJ2-1, with 9 bases lining up with TRBD1. The CDR3 loop spans 14 amino acids. Germline V lookup: CDR1 MDHEN, CDR2 SYDVKM. The trim removed 3 bases at V and 7 bases at J, leaving 4 bases unmatched. Written as DNA, the CDR3 is TGTGCCAGCAGTTTCCCCGGGACAGGGAATGAGCAGTTCTTC. Protein: CASSFPGTGNEQFF.

The rearrangement uses TRBV5-1 and TRBJ1-4; TRBD1 aligns across 8 bases. Per germline, CDR1 SGHRS and CDR2 YFSETQ. V was pared by 3 bases and J by 0 bases, with 16 bases of the junction left unmatched. The CDR3 runs to 20 residues. The CDR3 loop reads CASSSKSPDRGTATNEKLFF. In DNA form, the CDR3 reads TGCGCCAGCAGCTCGAAGTCTCCCGACAGGGGTACCGCAACTAATGAAAAACTGTTTTTT.

This rearrangement joins TRBV6-6 to TRBJ1-5, with 9 bases that match TRBD1. Trimming cost V 6 bases and J 6 bases; bases outside gene matches: 6. The CDR3 loop spans 14 amino acids. Germline loops: CDR1 MNHNY, CDR2 SVGAGI (reference sequence). The CDR3 DNA sequence: TGTGCCAGCAGCTTCACAGGGGGCTTTCAGCCCCAGCATTTT. This encodes CASSFTGGFQPQHF.

The chain joins TRBV7-9 to TRBJ1-1; maybe TRBD1 (6 bases). The CDR3 covers 17 residues. Trimming left V 8 bases short and J 1 base short, with 23 bases between. Germline-derived CDR1 and CDR2 are SEHNR and FQNEAQ (reference sequence). CDR3 DNA sequence: TGTGCCAGCGAGGGGGTTTCACAGGCTCTATGGAACACTGAAGCTTTCTTT. It encodes CASEGVSQALWNTEAFF.

This sequence joins TRBV10-3 and TRBJ2-1; the match to TRBD1 covers 8 bases. Germline V lookup: CDR1 ENHRY, CDR2 SYGVKD. The CDR3 extends over 15 amino acids. After removal of 10 bases from V and 9 bases from J, the junction contained 17 bases not matched to a gene. The CDR3 is CATRGAGGLPGEQFF. CDR3 coding DNA: TGTGCCACGAGAGGGGCAGGGGGCCTACCTGGTGAGCAGTTCTTC.

The CDR3 coding sequence is TGTGCCAGCAGCACCGAGTTAGCGGTACCCGGGGAGCTGTTTTTT. Translation gives CASSTELAVPGELFF. The J gene is TRBJ2-2, the V gene TRBV5-5, with D maybe TRBD2 (6 bases). Trimming stripped 4 bases from V and 6 bases from J, with 16 bases between. The CDR3 is made up of 15 amino acids. Germline CDR1 and CDR2: SGHKS and YYEKEE (reference sequence).

This sequence joins TRBV6-5 and TRBJ2-1; TRBD1 aligns across 7 bases. The V gene's germline CDR1 is MNHEY and CDR2 SVGAGI. Trimming removed 4 bases from V and 7 bases from J; junction bases left unmatched: 13. CDR3 length: 16 amino acids. CDR3 DNA sequence: TGTGCCAGCAGTTTCTATCCAGGACAGGAGACAAATGAGCAGTTCTTC. It yields the protein CASSFYPGQETNEQFF.

V gene TRBV30 combines with J gene TRBJ2-1, with D perhaps matching TRBD2 (5 bases). Germline V gene lookup returns CDR1 GTSNPN and CDR2 SVGIG (reference sequence). V dropped 7 bases and J dropped 8 bases, with 9 bases sitting between them. The CDR3 totals 10 residues. As DNA, the CDR3 is TGTGCCTACGGGGAATATGAGCAGTTCTTC. It translates to CAYGEYEQFF.

The chain joins TRBV6-1 to TRBJ2-7; 9 positions agree with TRBD1. V lost 4 bases to trimming and J lost 4 bases; unmatched junction nucleotides: 14. This CDR3 has 17 residues. The germline CDR1 and CDR2 sequences are MNHNS and SASEGT. This chain's CDR3 is CASSGGTTGTGSYEQYF. CDR3 sequence (DNA): TGTGCCAGCAGTGGGGGGACCACCGGGACAGGGTCTTACGAGCAGTACTTC.

The rearrangement links TRBV3-1 (or the pseudogene TRBV3-2) to TRBJ1-5; 8 positions match TRBD1. The junction had 4 bases not matched to a gene; V was cut back by 1 base and J by 2 bases. This CDR3 contains 16 residues. CDR1 and CDR2 (germline): LGHDT, YNNKEL (reference sequence). CDR3 region: CASSQAGGLGNQPQHF. In nucleotides, the CDR3 is TGTGCCAGCAGCCAAGCAGGGGGCCTCGGCAATCAGCCCCAGCATTTT.

The rearrangement joins TRBV5-1 to TRBJ2-5; 8 bases are shared with TRBD1. This CDR3 region has 15 residues. From germline, CDR1 is SGHRS and CDR2 YFSETQ. Trimming removed 4 bases from V and 4 bases from J; junction bases left unmatched: 9. The CDR3 here is CASSPIDRGGETQYF. The CDR3 bases are TGCGCCAGCAGCCCCATAGACAGGGGCGGAGAGACCCAGTACTTC.

The rearrangement links TRBV5-1 to TRBJ2-5, with 7 nucleotides matching TRBD2. This CDR3 has 13 residues. The germline gives CDR1 SGHRS, CDR2 YFSETQ. Trimming removed 6 bases from V and 1 base from J; junction bases left unmatched: 3. CDR3 in DNA: TGCGCCAGCACCGGGAGGCTCCAAGAGACCCAGTACTTC. Its protein is CASTGRLQETQYF.

This clone was observed a single time. CDR3 region: CASSRTAGTGGVTGELFF. CDR3 coding DNA: TGTGCCAGCTCCCGAACCGCCGGGACAGGGGGTGTCACCGGGGAGCTGTTTTTT. This sequence joins TRBV18 and TRBJ2-2; 11 bases agree with TRBD1. Trimming cost V 6 bases and J 4 bases; bases outside gene matches: 13. The CDR3 has 18 amino acids. The V gene's germline CDR1 is KGHSH and CDR2 LQKENI.

The rearrangement uses TRBV5-1 and TRBJ2-1; 10 positions match TRBD1. Unmatched junction bases numbered 2, after V lost 4 bases and J lost 4 bases. CDR1 and CDR2 (germline): SGHRS, YFSETQ. The CDR3 sequence is 14 residues long. DNA for the CDR3: TGCGCCAGCAGCGGGACAGGGGAATACAATGAGCAGTTCTTC. Its protein product is CASSGTGEYNEQFF.

The gene calls are TRBV5-1 and TRBJ2-1; D remains ambiguous. The CDR3 has 18 amino acids. V gave up 3 bases and J gave up 0 bases, with 19 bases separating them. Germline assignment: CDR1 SGHRS and CDR2 YFSETQ. CDR3 in amino acids: CASSSDLSPPSSYNEQFF. The CDR3 DNA is TGCGCCAGCAGCTCCGATTTGAGCCCGCCGAGCTCCTACAATGAGCAGTTCTTC.

The chain employs TRBV5-6 and TRBJ1-2; 10 bases fit TRBD1. Trimming at V came to 5 bases and at J to 2 bases, leaving 3 bases not matched to a gene. The CDR3 is made up of 14 amino acids. The V gene's germline CDR1 is SGHDT and CDR2 YYEEEE. The CDR3 is CASRRQGANYGYTF. CDR3 DNA sequence: TGTGCCAGCAGACGACAGGGGGCAAACTATGGCTACACCTTC.